Included here is one T cell receptor beta chain sequence, with context. Patients at the Seattle site were enrolled during active infection and followed longitudinally. The CDR3 totals 16 residues. The trim removed 5 bases at V and 4 bases at J, leaving 11 bases unmatched. Germline CDR1 reads SGHVS; CDR2 reads FNYEAQ. This record comes from a study of blood T cell repertoires in COVID-19. Overall study: Nucleic acid was either cDNA or gDNA, and it came from T cells, B-cell-depleted T cells, or PBMCs.

As processed by the authors: For nucleated cells, counts were estimated from reference gene primer amplification. Here immunoSEQ multiplex PCR was the method, and the copy in TCRdb shows in-frame clones only, minus some. The V and J calls and clone size are taken from that table; D and trimming were inferred from the DNA. The sample includes about 160,000 clones, about 90% seen only once; the top ten take approximately 4.9%. The source of this sequence is a man aged 25 to 40 with COVID-19, enrolled during active disease. Sequenced material: peripheral blood. The rearrangement joins TRBV7-6 to TRBJ2-1, with 7 bases matching TRBD2. CDR3 loop: CASSARLAKIYNEQFF. DNA for the CDR3: TGTGCCAGCAGCGCCCGACTAGCCAAAATATACAATGAGCAGTTCTTC. Full variable domain (remainder filled in from reference TRBV7-6 and TRBJ2-1): GAGVSQSPRYKVTKRGQDVALRCDPISGHVSLYWYRQALGQGPEFLTYFNYEAQQDKSGLPNDRFSAERPEGSISTLTIQRTEQRDSAMYRCASSARLAKIYNEQFFGPGTRLTVL.